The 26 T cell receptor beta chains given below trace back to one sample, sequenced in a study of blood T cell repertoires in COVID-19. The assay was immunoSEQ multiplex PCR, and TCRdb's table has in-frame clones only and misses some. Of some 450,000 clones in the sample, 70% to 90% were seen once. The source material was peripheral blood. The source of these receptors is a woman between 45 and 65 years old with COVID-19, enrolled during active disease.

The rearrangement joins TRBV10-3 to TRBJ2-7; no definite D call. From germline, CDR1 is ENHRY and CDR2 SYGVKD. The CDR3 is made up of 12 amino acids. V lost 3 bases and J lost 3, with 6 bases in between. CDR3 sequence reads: CAISDSIYEQYF. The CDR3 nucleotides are TGTGCCATCAGTGATTCTATCTACGAGCAGTACTTC.

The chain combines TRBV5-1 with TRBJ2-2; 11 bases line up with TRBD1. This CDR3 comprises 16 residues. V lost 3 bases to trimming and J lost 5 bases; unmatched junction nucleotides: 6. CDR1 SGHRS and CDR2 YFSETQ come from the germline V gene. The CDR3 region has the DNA TGCGCCAGCAGCTATTCCGGGACAGGGGGGACCGGGGAGCTGTTTTTT. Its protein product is CASSYSGTGGTGELFF.

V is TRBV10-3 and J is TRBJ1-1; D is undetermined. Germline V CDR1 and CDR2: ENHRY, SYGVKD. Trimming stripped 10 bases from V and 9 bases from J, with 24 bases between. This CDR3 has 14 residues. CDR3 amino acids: CAKTDLERASKAFF. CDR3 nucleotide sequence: TGTGCCAAAACCGACCTGGAGAGGGCAAGTAAAGCTTTCTTT.

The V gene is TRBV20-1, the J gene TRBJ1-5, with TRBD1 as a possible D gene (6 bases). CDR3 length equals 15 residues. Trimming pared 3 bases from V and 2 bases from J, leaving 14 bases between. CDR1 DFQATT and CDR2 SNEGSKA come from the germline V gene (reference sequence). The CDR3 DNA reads TGCAGTGCTAGTACAGGGATGGAGGGCAATCAGCCCCAGCATTTT. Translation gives CSASTGMEGNQPQHF.

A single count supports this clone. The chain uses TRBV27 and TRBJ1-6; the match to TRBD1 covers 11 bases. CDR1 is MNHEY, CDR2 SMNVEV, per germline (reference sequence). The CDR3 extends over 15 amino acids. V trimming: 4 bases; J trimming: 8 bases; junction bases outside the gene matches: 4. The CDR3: CASSSGTGGYSPLHF. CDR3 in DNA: TGTGCCAGCAGTTCCGGGACAGGGGGATATTCACCCCTCCACTTT.

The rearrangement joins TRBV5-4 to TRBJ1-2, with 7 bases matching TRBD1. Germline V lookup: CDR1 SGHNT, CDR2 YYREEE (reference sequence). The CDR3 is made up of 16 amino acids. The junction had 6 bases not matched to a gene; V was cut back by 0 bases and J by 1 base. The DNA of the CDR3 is TGTGCCAGCAGCTTGGAGGGGGCCAGGGATAACTATGGCTACACCTTC. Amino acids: CASSLEGARDNYGYTF. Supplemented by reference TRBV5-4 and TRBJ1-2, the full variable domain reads ETGVTQSPTHLIKTRGQQVTLRCSSQSGHNTVSWYQQALGQGPQFIFQYYREEENGRGNFPPRFSGLQFPNYSSELNVNALELDDSALYLCASSLEGARDNYGYTFGSGTRLTVV.

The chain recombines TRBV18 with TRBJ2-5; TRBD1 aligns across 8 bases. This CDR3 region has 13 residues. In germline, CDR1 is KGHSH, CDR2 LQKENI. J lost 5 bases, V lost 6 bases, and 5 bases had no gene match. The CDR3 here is CASSKGQGETQYF. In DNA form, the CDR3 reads TGTGCCAGCTCCAAAGGACAGGGCGAGACCCAGTACTTC. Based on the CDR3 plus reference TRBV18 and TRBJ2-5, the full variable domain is NAGVMQNPRHLVRRRGQEARLRCSPMKGHSHVYWYRQLPEEGLKFMVYLQKENIIDESGMPKERFSAEFPKEGPSILRIQQVVRGDSAAYFCASSKGQGETQYFGPGTRLLVL.

In nucleotides, the CDR3 is TGTGCCAGCAGCTTAGCGCATCGGATAGGGGCCAGGAACACCATATATTTT. This translates into CASSLAHRIGARNTIYF. The rearrangement uses TRBV7-8 and TRBJ1-3; D possibly corresponds to TRBD1 (5 bases). The CDR3 is made up of 17 amino acids. Trimming cost V 0 bases and J 7 bases, with 19 bases left between them. In germline, CDR1 is SGHVS, CDR2 FQNEAQ.

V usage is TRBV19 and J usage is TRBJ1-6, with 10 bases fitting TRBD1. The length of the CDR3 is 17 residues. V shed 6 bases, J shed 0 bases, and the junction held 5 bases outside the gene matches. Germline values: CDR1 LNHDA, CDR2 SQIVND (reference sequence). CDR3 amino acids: CASRTGGSFSYNSPLHF. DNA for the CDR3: TGTGCCAGTAGGACAGGGGGCTCGTTCTCCTATAATTCACCCCTCCACTTT.

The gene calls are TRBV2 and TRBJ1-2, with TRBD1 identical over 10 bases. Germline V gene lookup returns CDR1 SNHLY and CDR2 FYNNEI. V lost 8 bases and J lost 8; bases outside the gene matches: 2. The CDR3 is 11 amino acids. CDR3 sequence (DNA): TGTGCCAGCGGACAGGGGGAAGGCTACACCTTC. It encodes CASGQGEGYTF.

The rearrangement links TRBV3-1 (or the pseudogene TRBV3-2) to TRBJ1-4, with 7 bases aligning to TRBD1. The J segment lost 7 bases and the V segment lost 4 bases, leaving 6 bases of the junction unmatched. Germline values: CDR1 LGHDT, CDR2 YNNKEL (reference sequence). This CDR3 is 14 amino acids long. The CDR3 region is CASSPGTVSEKLFF. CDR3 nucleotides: TGTGCCAGCAGCCCCGGGACAGTAAGTGAAAAACTGTTTTTT.

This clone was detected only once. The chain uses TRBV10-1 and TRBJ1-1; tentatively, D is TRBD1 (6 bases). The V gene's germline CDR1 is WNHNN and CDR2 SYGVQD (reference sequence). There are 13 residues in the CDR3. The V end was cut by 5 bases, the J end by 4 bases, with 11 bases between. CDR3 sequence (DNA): TGCGCCAGCAGTTTATCGACAGGCACTGAAGCTTTCTTT. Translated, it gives CASSLSTGTEAFF.

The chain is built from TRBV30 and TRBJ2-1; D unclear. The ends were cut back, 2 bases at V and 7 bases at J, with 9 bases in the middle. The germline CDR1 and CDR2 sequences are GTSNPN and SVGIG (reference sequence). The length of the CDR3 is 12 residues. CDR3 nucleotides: TGTGCCTGGAGTAGCATCGGGAATGAGCAGTTCTTC. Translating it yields CAWSSIGNEQFF. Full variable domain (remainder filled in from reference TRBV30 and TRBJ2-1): SQTIHQWPATLVQPVGSPLSLECTVEGTSNPNLYWYRQAAGRGLQLLFYSVGIGQISSEVPQNLSASRPQDRQFILSSKKLLLSDSGFYLCAWSSIGNEQFFGPGTRLTVL.

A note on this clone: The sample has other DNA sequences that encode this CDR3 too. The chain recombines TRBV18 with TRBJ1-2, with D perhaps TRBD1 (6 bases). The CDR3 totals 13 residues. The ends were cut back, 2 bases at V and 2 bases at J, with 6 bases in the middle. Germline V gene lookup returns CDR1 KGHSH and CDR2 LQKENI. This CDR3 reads CASSPGQNYGYTF. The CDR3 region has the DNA TGTGCCAGCTCACCAGGACAGAACTATGGCTACACCTTC.

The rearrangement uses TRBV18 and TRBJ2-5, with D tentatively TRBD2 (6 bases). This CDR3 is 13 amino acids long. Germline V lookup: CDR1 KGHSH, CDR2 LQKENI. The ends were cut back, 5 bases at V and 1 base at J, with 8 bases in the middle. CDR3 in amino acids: CASSAGSQETQYF. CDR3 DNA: TGTGCCAGCTCAGCCGGGAGCCAAGAGACCCAGTACTTC.

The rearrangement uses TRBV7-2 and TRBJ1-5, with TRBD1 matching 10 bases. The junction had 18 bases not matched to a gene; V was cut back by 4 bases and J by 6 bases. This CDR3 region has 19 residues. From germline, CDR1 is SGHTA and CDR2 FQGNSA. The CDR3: CASSSYGPGTGVIFQPQHF. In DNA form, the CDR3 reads TGTGCCAGCAGCTCCTATGGTCCCGGGACAGGGGTGATATTTCAGCCCCAGCATTTT.

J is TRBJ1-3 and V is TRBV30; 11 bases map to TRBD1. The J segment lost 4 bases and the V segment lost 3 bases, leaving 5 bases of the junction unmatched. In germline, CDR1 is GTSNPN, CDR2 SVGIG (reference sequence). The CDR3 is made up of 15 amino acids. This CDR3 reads CAWSRRTGGGNTIYF. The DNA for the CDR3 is TGTGCCTGGAGCCGACGGACAGGGGGCGGAAACACCATATATTTT.

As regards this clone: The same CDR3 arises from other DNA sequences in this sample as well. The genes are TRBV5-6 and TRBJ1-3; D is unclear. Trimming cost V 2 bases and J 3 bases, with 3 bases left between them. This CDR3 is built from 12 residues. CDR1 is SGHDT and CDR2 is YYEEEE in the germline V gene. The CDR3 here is CASSFGGNTIYF. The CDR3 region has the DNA TGTGCCAGCAGCTTCGGTGGAAACACCATATATTTT.

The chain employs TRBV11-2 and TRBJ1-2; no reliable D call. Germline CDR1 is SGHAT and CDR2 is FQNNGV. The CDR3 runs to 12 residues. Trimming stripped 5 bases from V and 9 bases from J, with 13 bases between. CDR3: CASSRGGPSYTF. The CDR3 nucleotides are TGTGCCAGCAGCCGGGGAGGCCCTAGCTACACCTTC.

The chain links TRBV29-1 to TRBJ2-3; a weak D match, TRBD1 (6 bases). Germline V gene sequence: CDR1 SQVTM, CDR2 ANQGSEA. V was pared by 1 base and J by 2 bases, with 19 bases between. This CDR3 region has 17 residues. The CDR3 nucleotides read TGCAGCGTTGAAGTGGGCGGACAGTTTCGAAACACAGATACGCAGTATTTT. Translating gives CSVEVGGQFRNTDTQYF.

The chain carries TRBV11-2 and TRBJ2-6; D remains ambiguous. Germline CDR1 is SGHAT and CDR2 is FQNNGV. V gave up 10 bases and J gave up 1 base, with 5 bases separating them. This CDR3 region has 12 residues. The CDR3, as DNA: TGTGCCACCCTATCTGGGGCCAACGTCCTGACTTTC. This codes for CATLSGANVLTF.

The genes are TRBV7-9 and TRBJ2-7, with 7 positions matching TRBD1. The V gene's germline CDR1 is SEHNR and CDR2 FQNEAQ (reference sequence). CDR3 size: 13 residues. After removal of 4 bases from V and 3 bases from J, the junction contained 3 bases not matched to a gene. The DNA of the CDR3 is TGTGCCAGCAGCTACAGGGGAAGCTACGAGCAGTACTTC. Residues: CASSYRGSYEQYF.

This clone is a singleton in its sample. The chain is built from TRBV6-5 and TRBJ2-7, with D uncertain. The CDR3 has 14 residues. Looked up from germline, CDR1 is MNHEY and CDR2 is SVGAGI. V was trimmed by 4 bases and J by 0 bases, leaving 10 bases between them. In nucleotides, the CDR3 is TGTGCCAGCAGTTTGGGCAGACACTCCTACGAGCAGTACTTC. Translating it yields CASSLGRHSYEQYF.

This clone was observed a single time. CDR3 nucleotides: TGTGCCAGCAGCTTAGTTGAGAATTCACCCCTCCACTTT. Encoded protein: CASSLVENSPLHF. V usage is TRBV7-9 and J usage is TRBJ1-6; D is ambiguous. V was clipped by 1 base and J by 7 bases, with 5 bases between them. This CDR3 contains 13 residues. The germline V gene has CDR1 SEHNR and CDR2 FQNEAQ (reference sequence).

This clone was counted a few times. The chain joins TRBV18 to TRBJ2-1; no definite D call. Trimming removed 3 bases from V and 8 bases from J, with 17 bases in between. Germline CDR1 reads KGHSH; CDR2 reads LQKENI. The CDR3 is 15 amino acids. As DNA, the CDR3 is TGTGCCAGCTCACCCCAATCGACACCTTCCTATGAGCAGTTCTTC. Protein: CASSPQSTPSYEQFF.

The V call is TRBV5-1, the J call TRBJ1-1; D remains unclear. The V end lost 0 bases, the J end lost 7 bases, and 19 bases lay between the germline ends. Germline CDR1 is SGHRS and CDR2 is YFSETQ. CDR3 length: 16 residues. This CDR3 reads CASSLAVVAVKGEAFF. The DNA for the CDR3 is TGCGCCAGCAGCTTGGCCGTTGTAGCGGTGAAGGGTGAAGCTTTCTTT.